The rows below give T cell receptor beta chains drawn from one sample of a study of T cell changes during pregnancy in multiple sclerosis. Repertoires were generated with immunoSEQ multiplex PCR, while TCRdb's copy carries only in-frame clones and drops some. Of 95,000 to 150,000 clones listed, approximately 95% are singletons. Sequencing was performed on peripheral blood, taken before pregnancy. All receptors derive from a female donor with multiple sclerosis, enrolled in a pregnancy study. CDR3s include the opening cysteine and the closing phenylalanine or tryptophan. The order of the fields is J gene, clone size, D gene, V gene, CDR3 DNA, CDR3 protein. D genes are given only for firm matches. Only some rows state a clone size, as once, few, many or a class for expanded clones.

TRBJ2-1	NA	TRBD2	TRBV27	TGTGCCAGCAGAACTAGCGGGAGTATCAATGAGCAGTTCTTC	CASRTSGSINEQFF
TRBJ2-2	few	TRBD2	TRBV28	TGTGCCAGCAGTTTAAAAAGCGGGAGGGCCGGGACCGGGGAGCTGTTTTTT	CASSLKSGRAGTGELFF
TRBJ1-5	few	TRBD1	TRBV19	TGTGCCAGTAGTGGGGGACAGCCCAGCGGGAGTCAGCCCCAGCATTTT	CASSGGQPSGSQPQHF
TRBJ1-2	few	TRBD1	TRBV28	TGTGGCTCGGGACAGACCTATGGCTACACCTTC	CGSGQTYGYTF
TRBJ1-1	NA	TRBD1	TRBV2	TGTGCCAGCATACCGGGACAGGCGAACACTGAAGCTTTCTTT	CASIPGQANTEAFF
TRBJ2-5	once	NA	TRBV10-3	TGTGCCATCAGTAGAGGCGAGACCCAGTACTTC	CAISRGETQYF
TRBJ2-2	NA	TRBD2	TRBV2	TGTGCCAGCAGAGGTCCCGGGACTAGCGGCGTAAACAAGCTGTTTTTT	CASRGPGTSGVNKLFF
TRBJ1-5	NA	NA	TRBV2	TGTGCCAGCAGCAGAGACTCGGGTAATCAGCCCCAGCATTTT	CASSRDSGNQPQHF
TRBJ2-7	NA	TRBD2	TRBV7-2	TGTGCCAGCAGCAGGTGGGGTAGGGCCTCGGGGGGCGAGCAGTACTTC	CASSRWGRASGGEQYF
TRBJ1-1	NA	NA	TRBV4-1	TGCGCCAGCAGCCAAGATGGAGGCAGATCCATCAACACTGAAGCTTTCTTT	CASSQDGGRSINTEAFF
TRBJ2-2	NA	NA	TRBV5-1	TGCGCCAGCGGGTTTTCAGGGAACACCGGGGAGCTGTTTTTT	CASGFSGNTGELFF
TRBJ1-4	NA	TRBD1	TRBV30	TGTGCCTGGAGTGGGGGACAGGGAATCGGGGAAAAACTGTTTTTT	CAWSGGQGIGEKLFF
TRBJ1-5	NA	NA	TRBV6-1	TGTGCCAGCAGTGATATAAGAATCAGGCAGCCCCAGCATTTT	CASSDIRIRQPQHF
TRBJ2-3	NA	TRBD2	TRBV11-1	TGTGCCAGCAGCCCCGGGACTAGCGGGTCCTTGGAAGATACGCAGTATTTT	CASSPGTSGSLEDTQYF
TRBJ2-3	NA	TRBD1	TRBV9	TGTGCCAGCGGGCCTGGGGGACAGGGGACAGATACGCAGTATTTT	CASGPGGQGTDTQYF
TRBJ2-1	NA	NA	TRBV30	TGTGCCTGGAGTCTAAGACAGGCCTCCTACAATGAGCAGTTCTTC	CAWSLRQASYNEQFF
TRBJ2-2	NA	NA	TRBV20-1	TGCAGTGCCCCTCAGACCGGGGAGCTGTTTTTT	CSAPQTGELFF
TRBJ1-1	NA	NA	TRBV5-1	TGCGCCAGCAGACCGGACAAAAATCAGATTGAAGCTTTCTTT	CASRPDKNQIEAFF
TRBJ2-7	NA	TRBD2	TRBV28	TGTGCCAGCAGTTTTGGGAGGGCTCCCAGCGAGCAGTACTTC	CASSFGRAPSEQYF
TRBJ2-3	NA	NA	TRBV7-8	TGTGCCAGCAGCTTGGGGGGACGCACAGATACGCAGTATTTT	CASSLGGRTDTQYF
TRBJ2-7	NA	TRBD2	TRBV5-1	TGCGCCAGCAGCCCCCAGACACTAGCGCCGACCTACGAGCAGTACTTC	CASSPQTLAPTYEQYF
TRBJ1-6	NA	TRBD1	TRBV5-1	TGCGCCAGCAGAAGGGGGACAGCATTGAGCTCCTATAATTCACCCCTCCACTTT	CASRRGTALSSYNSPLHF
TRBJ2-2	NA	NA	TRBV30	TGTGCCTGGAGTGTGGCGGCAAACACCGGGGAGCTGTTTTTT	CAWSVAANTGELFF
TRBJ2-2	once	TRBD1	TRBV10-3	TGTGCCATCGGACAGGGGAACACCGGGGAGCTGTTTTTT	CAIGQGNTGELFF